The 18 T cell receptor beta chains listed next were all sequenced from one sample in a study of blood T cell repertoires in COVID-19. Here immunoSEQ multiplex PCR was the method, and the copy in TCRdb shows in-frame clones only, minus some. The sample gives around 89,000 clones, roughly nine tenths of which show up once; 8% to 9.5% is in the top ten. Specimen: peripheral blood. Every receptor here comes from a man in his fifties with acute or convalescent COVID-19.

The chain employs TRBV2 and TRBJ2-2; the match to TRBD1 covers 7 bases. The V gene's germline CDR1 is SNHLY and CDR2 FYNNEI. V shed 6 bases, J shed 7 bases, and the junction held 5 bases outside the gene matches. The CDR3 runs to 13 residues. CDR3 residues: CASSETGYGELFF. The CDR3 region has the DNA TGTGCCAGCAGCGAGACAGGGTACGGGGAGCTGTTTTTT.

In DNA, the CDR3 is TGTGCCAGCAGCCCGACAGGGAGGGAAAAACTGTTTTTT. Translated, it gives CASSPTGREKLFF. The chain uses TRBV5-6 and TRBJ1-4; 7 nucleotides match TRBD1. CDR1 is SGHDT, CDR2 YYEEEE, per germline. V lost 4 bases and J lost 8; bases outside the gene matches: 5. The CDR3 length is 13 residues.

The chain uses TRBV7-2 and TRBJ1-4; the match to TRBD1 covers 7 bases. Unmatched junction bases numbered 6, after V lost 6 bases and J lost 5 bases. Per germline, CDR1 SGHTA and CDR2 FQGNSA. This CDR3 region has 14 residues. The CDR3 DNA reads TGTGCCAGCAGTTCACAGGGGATAAATGAAAAACTGTTTTTT. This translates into CASSSQGINEKLFF.

The CDR3 here is CASSVGWRDTEAFF. CDR3 bases: TGTGCCAGCAGCGTGGGATGGCGGGACACTGAAGCTTTCTTT. This chain links TRBV9 with TRBJ1-1; D unclear. The ends were cut back, 2 bases at V and 3 bases at J, with 11 bases in the middle. Germline V gene data show CDR1 as SGDLS and CDR2 as YYNGEE. The CDR3 consists of 14 residues.

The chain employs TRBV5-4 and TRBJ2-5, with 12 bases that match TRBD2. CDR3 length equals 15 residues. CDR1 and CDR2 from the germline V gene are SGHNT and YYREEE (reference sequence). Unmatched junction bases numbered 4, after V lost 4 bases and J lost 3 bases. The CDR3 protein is CASSLRTSGEETQYF. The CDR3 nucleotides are TGTGCCAGCAGCCTTCGGACTAGCGGGGAAGAGACCCAGTACTTC.

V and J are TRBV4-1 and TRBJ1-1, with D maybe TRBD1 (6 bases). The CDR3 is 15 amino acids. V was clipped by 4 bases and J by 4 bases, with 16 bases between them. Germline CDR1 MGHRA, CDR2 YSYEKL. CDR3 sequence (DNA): TGCGCCAGCAGCCGGGGCGGTACAGGGATCACTGAAGCTTTCTTT. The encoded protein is CASSRGGTGITEAFF.

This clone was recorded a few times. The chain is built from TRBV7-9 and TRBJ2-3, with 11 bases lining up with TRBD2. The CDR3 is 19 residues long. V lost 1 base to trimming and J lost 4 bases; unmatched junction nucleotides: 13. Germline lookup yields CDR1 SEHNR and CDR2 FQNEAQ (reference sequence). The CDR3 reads CASSLGASGGTLVADTQYF. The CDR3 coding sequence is TGTGCCAGCAGCTTAGGGGCTAGCGGGGGGACTCTTGTAGCAGATACGCAGTATTTT.

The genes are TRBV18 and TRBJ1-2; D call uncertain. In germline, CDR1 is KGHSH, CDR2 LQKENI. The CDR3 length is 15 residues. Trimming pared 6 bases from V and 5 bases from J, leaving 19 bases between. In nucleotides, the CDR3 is TGTGCCAGCTCCCCGTCCGGCTTATCACTATATGGCTACACCTTC. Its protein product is CASSPSGLSLYGYTF.

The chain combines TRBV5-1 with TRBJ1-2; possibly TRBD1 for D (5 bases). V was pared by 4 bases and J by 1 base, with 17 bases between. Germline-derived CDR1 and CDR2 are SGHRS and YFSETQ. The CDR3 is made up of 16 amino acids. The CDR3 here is CASSPRGRPNNYGYTF. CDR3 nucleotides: TGCGCCAGCAGCCCCCGGGGGAGGCCCAATAACTATGGCTACACCTTC.

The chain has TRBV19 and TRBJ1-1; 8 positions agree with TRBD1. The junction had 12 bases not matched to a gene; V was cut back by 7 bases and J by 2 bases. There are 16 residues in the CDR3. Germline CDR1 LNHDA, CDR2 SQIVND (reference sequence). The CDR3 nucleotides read TGTGCCAGTAAAGGAGCCGGGACAGGAATAAACACTGAAGCTTTCTTT. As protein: CASKGAGTGINTEAFF.

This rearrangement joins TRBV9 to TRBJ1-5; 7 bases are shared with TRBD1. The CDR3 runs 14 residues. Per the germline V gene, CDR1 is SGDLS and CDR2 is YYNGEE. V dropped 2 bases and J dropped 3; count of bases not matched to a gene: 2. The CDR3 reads CASSVGQANQPQHF. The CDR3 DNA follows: TGTGCCAGCAGCGTCGGACAGGCCAATCAGCCCCAGCATTTT.

The CDR3 coding sequence is TGCGCCAGCAGCCACGGACTAGCGGGGTTGAGCGGCTACGAGCAGTACTTC. Protein: CASSHGLAGLSGYEQYF. This chain links TRBV5-1 with TRBJ2-7; TRBD2 matches at 12 bases. CDR1 is SGHRS and CDR2 is YFSETQ in the germline V gene. CDR3 length: 17 residues. V was clipped by 4 bases and J by 3 bases; unmatched bases: 11. The whole variable domain, filled in from reference TRBV5-1 and TRBJ2-7, reads KAGVTQTPRYLIKTRGQQVTLSCSPISGHRSVSWYQQTPGQGLQFLFEYFSETQRNKGNFPGRFSGRQFSNSRSEMNVSTLELGDSALYLCASSHGLAGLSGYEQYFGPGTRLTVT.

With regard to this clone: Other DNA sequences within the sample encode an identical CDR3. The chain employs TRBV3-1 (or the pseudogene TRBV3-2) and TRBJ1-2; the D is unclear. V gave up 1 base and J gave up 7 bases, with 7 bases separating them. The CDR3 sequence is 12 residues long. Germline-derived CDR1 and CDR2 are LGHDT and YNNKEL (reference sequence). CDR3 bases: TGTGCCAGCAGCCAAGGTGAAGCTGGCTACACCTTC. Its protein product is CASSQGEAGYTF.

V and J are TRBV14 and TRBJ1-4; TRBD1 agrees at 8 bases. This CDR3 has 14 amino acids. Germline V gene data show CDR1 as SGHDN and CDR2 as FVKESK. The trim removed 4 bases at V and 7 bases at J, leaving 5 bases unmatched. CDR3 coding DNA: TGTGCCAGCAGCCCAACAGGGGGAGGTGAAAAACTGTTTTTT. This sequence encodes CASSPTGGGEKLFF.

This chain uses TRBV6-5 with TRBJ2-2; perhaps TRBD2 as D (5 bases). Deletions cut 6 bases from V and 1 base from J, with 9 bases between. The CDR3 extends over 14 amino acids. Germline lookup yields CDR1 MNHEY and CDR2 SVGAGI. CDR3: CASSPGENTGELFF. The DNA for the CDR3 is TGTGCCAGCAGCCCCGGGGAGAACACCGGGGAGCTGTTTTTT.

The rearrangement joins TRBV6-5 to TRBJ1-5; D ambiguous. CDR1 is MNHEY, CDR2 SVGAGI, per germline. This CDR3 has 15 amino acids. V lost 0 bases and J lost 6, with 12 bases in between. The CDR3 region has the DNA TGTGCCAGCAGTTACTCGAGTGGTGCAGGTCAGCCCCAGCATTTT. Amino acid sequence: CASSYSSGAGQPQHF.

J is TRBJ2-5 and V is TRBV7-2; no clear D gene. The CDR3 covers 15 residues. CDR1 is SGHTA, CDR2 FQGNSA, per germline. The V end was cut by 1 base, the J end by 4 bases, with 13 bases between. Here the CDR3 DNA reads TGTGCCAGCAGCTTAGTCCCGAGTAGCATAGAGACCCAGTACTTC. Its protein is CASSLVPSSIETQYF.

CDR3 in amino acids: CASSQGNGETEAFF. The CDR3 coding sequence is TGCGCCAGCAGCCAAGGTAACGGGGAAACTGAAGCTTTCTTT. The chain carries TRBV4-1 and TRBJ1-1; D remains ambiguous. The V end was cut by 1 base, the J end by 5 bases, with 11 bases between. CDR1 MGHRA and CDR2 YSYEKL come from the germline V gene. The CDR3 sequence is 14 residues long.